Below are 31 T cell receptor beta chains sequenced from a single sample in a study of T cell repertoires in ileal Crohn's disease. Sequencing used immunoSEQ multiplex PCR; TCRdb keeps in-frame clones, though not all of them. The sample holds some 12,000 clones, about 76% seen once. Sequencing used ileal tissue. These receptors were collected from an adult with Crohn's disease.

The chain combines TRBV7-2 with TRBJ2-7; 8 nucleotides agree with TRBD1. Germline CDR1 SGHTA, CDR2 FQGNSA. This CDR3 region has 15 residues. The ends lost 7 bases at V and 4 bases at J; junction bases unmatched: 12. DNA of the CDR3: TGTGCCAGCAATATAAGGACAGGGACGGATTACGAGCAGTACTTC. It is translated as CASNIRTGTDYEQYF.

V usage is TRBV2 and J usage is TRBJ1-2; 8 positions agree with TRBD1. The CDR3 has 13 amino acids. J was trimmed by 3 bases and V by 5 bases; bases with no gene match: 2. Germline-derived CDR1 and CDR2 are SNHLY and FYNNEI. The CDR3 here is CASSPGQDYGYTF. The CDR3 DNA follows: TGTGCCAGCAGTCCGGGACAGGACTATGGCTACACCTTC.

About this clone: The sample has other DNA sequences that encode this CDR3 too. The chain joins TRBV2 to TRBJ1-6; TRBD1 matches 9 bases. V shed 4 bases and J 0 bases; nucleotides not matched to a gene: 13. CDR3 length: 20 residues. CDR1 is SNHLY and CDR2 is FYNNEI in the germline V gene. CDR3: CASSGQQGAAIFSYNSPLHF. The CDR3 DNA is TGTGCCAGCAGTGGACAACAGGGGGCCGCAATCTTCTCCTATAATTCACCCCTCCACTTT.

This clone showed up just a few times. The chain uses TRBV2 and TRBJ1-1; no clear D gene. Trimming stripped 8 bases from V and 4 bases from J, with 11 bases between. Germline lookup yields CDR1 SNHLY and CDR2 FYNNEI. This CDR3 has 12 residues. The CDR3 here is CASLPRGTEAFF. CDR3 DNA sequence: TGTGCCAGCCTTCCTCGGGGCACTGAAGCTTTCTTT.

The rearrangement joins TRBV27 to TRBJ2-7, with 9 bases lining up with TRBD2. The CDR3 length is 12 residues. Germline V gene lookup returns CDR1 MNHEY and CDR2 SMNVEV (reference sequence). J gave up 12 bases and V 7 bases, and 10 bases lay outside the gene matches. CDR3 bases: TGTGCCAGCACCGCGGGGGGGTATAGATGGTACTTC. Translated, it gives CASTAGGYRWYF.

CDR3 DNA: TGTGCCAGCAGTCAGACAGGGGGCGGGAGCAATCAGCCCCAGCATTTT. This sequence encodes CASSQTGGGSNQPQHF. The chain couples TRBV27 to TRBJ1-5, with TRBD1 matching over 10 bases. Germline CDR1 reads MNHEY; CDR2 reads SMNVEV (reference sequence). V was pared by 5 bases and J by 1 base, with 5 bases of the junction left unmatched. The CDR3 is 16 residues long.

The chain couples TRBV11-2 to TRBJ1-1; D remains unclear. The V and J ends lost 2 bases and 3 bases respectively, with 10 bases between them. Germline CDR1 and CDR2: SGHAT and FQNNGV. The CDR3 is 14 residues long. The CDR3 region is CASSLTREDTEAFF. CDR3 in DNA: TGTGCCAGCAGCTTAACTAGGGAGGACACTGAAGCTTTCTTT.

The chain employs TRBV6-5 and TRBJ1-2; 7 nucleotides line up with TRBD1. The CDR3 is made up of 15 amino acids. Germline V CDR1 and CDR2: MNHEY, SVGAGI. With V trimmed by 6 bases and J by 0 bases, 7 bases remained unmatched. CDR3 coding DNA: TGTGCCAGCAGGAGTACAGGGGTCGCTAACTATGGCTACACCTTC. It specifies CASRSTGVANYGYTF.

The chain joins TRBV19 to TRBJ1-5; 9 bases align to TRBD1. V gave up 6 bases and J gave up 3 bases; unmatched junction bases: 3. CDR1 is LNHDA and CDR2 is SQIVND in the germline V gene (reference sequence). The CDR3 length is 14 residues. The CDR3 sequence: CASSRQGVNQPQHF. The DNA for the CDR3 is TGTGCCAGTAGCAGACAGGGGGTCAATCAGCCCCAGCATTTT.

The CDR3 region is CASSPPAPGQFFFRTNEKLFF. The CDR3 nucleotides are TGTGCCAGCTCACCACCTGCTCCGGGACAGTTTTTTTTTCGGACTAATGAAAAACTGTTTTTT. The gene calls are TRBV18 and TRBJ1-4; TRBD1 aligns across 7 bases. The J segment lost 2 bases and the V segment lost 0 bases, leaving 18 bases of the junction unmatched. Germline CDR1 KGHSH, CDR2 LQKENI. The CDR3 consists of 21 residues.

Only a few counts were recorded for this clone. J is TRBJ2-7 and V is TRBV10-1, with D possibly matching TRBD2 (5 bases). Trimming pared 7 bases from V and 0 bases from J, leaving 13 bases between. The CDR3 has 14 amino acids. Germline values: CDR1 WNHNN, CDR2 SYGVQD (reference sequence). CDR3 sequence: CASISEGFSYEQYF. The CDR3 coding sequence is TGCGCCAGCATATCTGAGGGATTCTCCTACGAGCAGTACTTC.

The CDR3 loop reads CASSYQSQRWDSPLHF. CDR3 in DNA: TGTGCCAGCAGCTACCAATCCCAGAGGTGGGATTCACCCCTCCACTTT. The chain couples TRBV27 to TRBJ1-6; D gene ambiguous. Germline V gene lookup returns CDR1 MNHEY and CDR2 SMNVEV (reference sequence). The CDR3 spans 16 residues. V was cut by 6 bases and J by 8 bases, with 20 bases left in between.

This clone is a singleton in its sample. The chain combines TRBV6-5 with TRBJ2-1; tentatively, D is TRBD2 (5 bases). The V gene lost 6 bases and the J gene lost 9 bases, with 15 bases spanning the gap. Per the germline V gene, CDR1 is MNHEY and CDR2 is SVGAGI. The CDR3 sequence is 13 residues long. The CDR3, as DNA: TGTGCCAGCAGCCAAGGACTGGGCAGTGAGCAGTTCTTC. Amino acids: CASSQGLGSEQFF.

The gene calls are TRBV25-1 and TRBJ1-1; unclear D gene. Trimming removed 2 bases at V and 4 bases at J, with 8 bases between. Germline CDR1 reads MGHDK; CDR2 reads SYGVNS. CDR3 length: 13 amino acids. Written as DNA, the CDR3 is TGTGCCAGCAGTGAAGGACGGGGCACTGAAGCTTTCTTT. Residues: CASSEGRGTEAFF.

This clone appeared a few times. Written as DNA, the CDR3 is TGTGCCAGCAGCAATTCCAGGGTTATCACTGAAGCTTTCTTT. Its translation is CASSNSRVITEAFF. The rearrangement joins TRBV7-8 to TRBJ1-1; tentative D call: TRBD1 (5 bases). The V and J ends lost 5 bases and 4 bases respectively, with 14 bases between them. This CDR3 comprises 14 residues. The germline CDR1 and CDR2 sequences are SGHVS and FQNEAQ.

This chain uses TRBV9 with TRBJ1-6; D is undetermined. The germline CDR1 and CDR2 sequences are SGDLS and YYNGEE. The CDR3 is 17 residues long. V was cut by 3 bases and J by 0 bases, with 13 bases left in between. The CDR3 spells CASSGAPRSSYNSPLHF. The CDR3, as DNA: TGTGCCAGCAGCGGAGCCCCTCGGAGCTCCTATAATTCACCCCTCCACTTT.

The chain recombines TRBV19 with TRBJ2-5; no clear D. The J call may not be correct, given that the DNA end is closer to TRBJ2-7. Per the germline V gene, CDR1 is LNHDA and CDR2 is SQIVND (reference sequence). CDR3 size: 14 residues. CDR3 amino acids: CASSNFRSSYEQYF. The DNA of the CDR3 is TGTGCCAGTTCCAACTTTCGGAGCTCCTACGAGCAGTACTTC.

The chain couples TRBV9 to TRBJ2-2, with 7 bases aligning to TRBD2. The CDR3 extends over 16 amino acids. In germline, CDR1 is SGDLS, CDR2 YYNGEE. The V segment lost 3 bases and the J segment 4 bases; nucleotides outside the gene matches: 9. Here the CDR3 reads CASSAMLGGGTGELFF. CDR3 nucleotide sequence: TGTGCCAGCAGCGCCATGTTGGGGGGGGGCACCGGGGAGCTGTTTTTT. Filled out from reference TRBV9 and TRBJ2-2, the complete variable domain reads DSGVTQTPKHLITATGQRVTLRCSPRSGDLSVYWYQQSLDQGLQFLIQYYNGEERAKGNILERFSAQQFPDLHSELNLSSLELGDSALYFCASSAMLGGGTGELFFGEGSRLTVL.

This chain uses TRBV19 with TRBJ1-1, with D possibly TRBD1 on 6 matching bases. This CDR3 is built from 16 residues. V was cut by 9 bases and J by 2 bases, with 22 bases left in between. The germline gives CDR1 LNHDA, CDR2 SQIVND (reference sequence). In nucleotides, the CDR3 is TGTGCCAGCGCCAAGTCGGGGACAAGCGTAAACACTGAAGCTTTCTTT. Encoded protein: CASAKSGTSVNTEAFF. The entire variable domain, with the rest obtained from reference TRBV19 and TRBJ1-1, is as follows: DGGITQSPKYLFRKEGQNVTLSCEQNLNHDAMYWYRQDPGQGLRLIYYSQIVNDFQKGDIAEGYSVSREKKESFPLTVTSAQKNPTAFYLCASAKSGTSVNTEAFFGQGTRLTVV.

V gene TRBV27 combines with J gene TRBJ2-1; D is undetermined. The CDR3 totals 13 residues. Germline lookup yields CDR1 MNHEY and CDR2 SMNVEV (reference sequence). V gave up 8 bases and J gave up 3 bases, with 11 bases separating them. The CDR3 protein is CASSESLYNEQFF. The CDR3, as DNA: TGTGCCAGCTCAGAATCCCTCTACAATGAGCAGTTCTTC.

This chain joins TRBV19 and TRBJ1-5, with D perhaps matching TRBD1 (6 bases). Between the trimmed V and J ends, which lost 4 bases and 2 bases, there was a span of 12 bases. There are 15 residues in the CDR3. CDR1 and CDR2 (germline): LNHDA, SQIVND (reference sequence). The CDR3, as DNA: TGTGCCAGTAGTAGGCCGGGGGGCGGCAATCAGCCCCAGCATTTT. Residues: CASSRPGGGNQPQHF.

V gene TRBV7-9 combines with J gene TRBJ1-3, with TRBD1 as a possible D gene (5 bases). CDR3 length: 18 amino acids. Deletions cut 1 base from V and 0 bases from J, with 16 bases between. Germline V CDR1 and CDR2: SEHNR, FQNEAQ (reference sequence). CDR3 sequence: CASSLGGLRPISGNTIYF. Written as DNA, the CDR3 is TGTGCCAGCAGCTTAGGGGGCCTGAGACCGATCTCTGGAAACACCATATATTTT.

This clone was recorded once. The V call is TRBV6-1, the J call TRBJ1-2; no firm D call. This CDR3 has 14 residues. The V gene's germline CDR1 is MNHNS and CDR2 SASEGT. Trimming removed 4 bases at V and 4 bases at J, with 13 bases between. The CDR3 coding sequence is TGTGCCAGCAGTGTCCACAGTAACCGCTATGGCTACACCTTC. Translating gives CASSVHSNRYGYTF.

This clone was counted once. This chain connects TRBV6-6 to TRBJ1-2; D remains unclear. V was cut by 0 bases and J by 1 base, with 6 bases left in between. From germline, CDR1 is MNHNY and CDR2 SVGAGI (reference sequence). The CDR3 is made up of 14 amino acids. CDR3 residues: CASSYSSVNYGYTF. In nucleotides, the CDR3 is TGTGCCAGCAGTTACTCGTCAGTTAACTATGGCTACACCTTC.

The V call is TRBV5-1, the J call TRBJ1-1, with D unresolved. V gave up 0 bases and J gave up 0 bases, with 9 bases separating them. Germline V gene lookup returns CDR1 SGHRS and CDR2 YFSETQ. This CDR3 is 15 amino acids long. CDR3 amino acids: CASSLGGTMNTEAFF. CDR3 nucleotide sequence: TGCGCCAGCAGCTTGGGCGGCACGATGAACACTGAAGCTTTCTTT.

In DNA, the CDR3 is TGTGCCAGCACCCCACTTTTTTCGGTGAACACTGAAGCTTTCTTT. It codes for CASTPLFSVNTEAFF. The rearrangement uses TRBV6-6 and TRBJ1-1; D ambiguous. Germline V gives CDR1 MNHNY, CDR2 SVGAGI (reference sequence). Between the trimmed V and J ends, which lost 7 bases and 0 bases, there was a span of 15 bases. This CDR3 has 15 residues.

The chain joins TRBV5-6 to TRBJ1-2; 10 nucleotides match TRBD1. Germline assignment: CDR1 SGHDT and CDR2 YYEEEE. The ends lost 2 bases at V and 8 bases at J; junction bases unmatched: 9. This CDR3 is 15 amino acids long. For the CDR3, the DNA is TGTGCCAGCAGCTTCCCGGGACAGGGGTCCGTCGGCTACACCTTC. Translated, it gives CASSFPGQGSVGYTF. The entire variable domain, with the rest obtained from reference TRBV5-6 and TRBJ1-2, is as follows: DAGVTQSPTHLIKTRGQQVTLRCSPKSGHDTVSWYQQALGQGPQFIFQYYEEEERQRGNFPDRFSGHQFPNYSSELNVNALLLGDSALYLCASSFPGQGSVGYTFGSGTRLTVV.

This clone was detected once. The rearrangement joins TRBV7-2 to TRBJ1-3; no definite D call. The germline V and J ends were trimmed by 8 bases and 0 bases, with 8 bases remaining between them. CDR1 and CDR2 from the germline V gene are SGHTA and FQGNSA. The CDR3 totals 13 residues. CDR3 sequence reads: CASGHTSGNTIYF. CDR3 DNA: TGTGCCAGCGGGCATACCTCTGGAAACACCATATATTTT.

As for this clone: Mismatch with germline at one junction end may stem from a read error. V and J are TRBV4-2 and TRBJ2-5; no clear D. The CDR3 is made up of 15 amino acids. The germline gives CDR1 LGHNA, CDR2 YNFKEQ. CDR3 residues: CASSSELGGQGTQYF. DNA of the CDR3: TGTGCCAGCAGCTCCGAGCTTGGCGGCCAAGGGACCCAGTACTTC.

V and J are TRBV6-5 and TRBJ1-1, with a tentative D call TRBD1 (5 bases). The germline gives CDR1 MNHEY, CDR2 SVGAGI. Trimming removed 7 bases from V and 7 bases from J, with 10 bases in between. This CDR3 has 11 amino acids. This CDR3 reads CASTGGVEAFF. In DNA form, the CDR3 reads TGTGCCAGCACCGGGGGGGTTGAAGCTTTCTTT.

The V gene is TRBV7-8, the J gene TRBJ2-4; maybe TRBD1 (6 bases). In germline, CDR1 is SGHVS, CDR2 FQNEAQ. This CDR3 comprises 16 residues. The V gene lost 3 bases and the J gene lost 0 bases, with 12 bases spanning the gap. Written as DNA, the CDR3 is TGTGCCAGCAGCTTTGACAGGAAACTAGCCAAAAACATTCAGTACTTC. Its translation is CASSFDRKLAKNIQYF.